A selection of T cell receptor beta chains follows, all from one sample in a study of shared clonotypes between healthy human individuals. Libraries were prepared by immunoSEQ multiplex PCR; TCRdb keeps only in-frame clonotypes and omits some of them. This table has under 2,500,000 clones, 95% appearing once. The specimen was naive CD4+ T cells sorted from blood. These receptors all stem from a man in his late teens or twenties in good health. Both conserved end residues are part of each CDR3. The order of the fields is V gene, CDR3 length, J gene, clone size, D gene, CDR3 DNA, CDR3 protein. The D gene is left open where the match is weak. Clone size is given for some rows only: seen once, a few or many times, or a class if the clone is expanded.

v_call: TRBV10-3; cdr3_length: 18; j_call: TRBJ2-2; clone_size: NA; d_call: NA; cdr3_nt: TGTGCCATCAGTGAGTCGAGAAGGGGGAATATAAATACCGGGGAGCTGTTTTTT; cdr3_aa: CAISESRRGNINTGELFF
v_call: TRBV6-1; cdr3_length: 14; j_call: TRBJ1-5; clone_size: NA; d_call: NA; cdr3_nt: TGTGCCAGCAGTGTTGTCGTCTCGAATCAGCCCCAGCATTTT; cdr3_aa: CASSVVVSNQPQHF
v_call: TRBV11-3; cdr3_length: 15; j_call: TRBJ2-3; clone_size: NA; d_call: NA; cdr3_nt: TGTGCCAGCAGCTTACAGGGCAGGACGGCAGATACGCAGTATTTT; cdr3_aa: CASSLQGRTADTQYF
v_call: TRBV7-3; cdr3_length: 16; j_call: TRBJ2-3; clone_size: NA; d_call: NA; cdr3_nt: TGTGCCAGCAGCTTATCCGGGGGCCCAAGCACAGATACGCAGTATTTT; cdr3_aa: CASSLSGGPSTDTQYF
v_call: TRBV18; cdr3_length: 15; j_call: TRBJ2-1; clone_size: NA; d_call: NA; cdr3_nt: TGTGCCAGCTCACCCGGTAACGGGAACTACAATGAGCAGTTCTTC; cdr3_aa: CASSPGNGNYNEQFF
v_call: TRBV29-1; cdr3_length: 12; j_call: TRBJ1-6; clone_size: NA; d_call: NA; cdr3_nt: TGCAGCGTCTCAGGGGAGGGTTCGACCCTCCACTTT; cdr3_aa: CSVSGEGSTLHF
v_call: TRBV5-1; cdr3_length: 13; j_call: TRBJ2-1; clone_size: NA; d_call: TRBD1; cdr3_nt: TGCGCCAGCGTCGGACAGGGGTTTGGTGAGCAGTTCTTC; cdr3_aa: CASVGQGFGEQFF
v_call: TRBV27; cdr3_length: 16; j_call: TRBJ1-6; clone_size: NA; d_call: TRBD1; cdr3_nt: TGTGCCAGCAGTTTAGGAGGGGGCTTGTCCAATTCACCCCTCCACTTT; cdr3_aa: CASSLGGGLSNSPLHF
v_call: TRBV5-1; cdr3_length: 15; j_call: TRBJ1-1; clone_size: NA; d_call: NA; cdr3_nt: TGCGCCAGCAGCCTCCGACCCCCAGGTGAAACTGAAGCTTTCTTT; cdr3_aa: CASSLRPPGETEAFF
v_call: TRBV7-6; cdr3_length: 16; j_call: TRBJ2-2; clone_size: NA; d_call: NA; cdr3_nt: TGTGCCAGCAGCTTAGCGGGTCAGTTTAACACCGGGGAGCTGTTTTTT; cdr3_aa: CASSLAGQFNTGELFF
v_call: TRBV28; cdr3_length: 14; j_call: TRBJ1-2; clone_size: NA; d_call: TRBD1; cdr3_nt: TGTGCCAGGCGGACCATGGACAGGGGGTATGGCTACACCTTC; cdr3_aa: CARRTMDRGYGYTF
v_call: TRBV6-5; cdr3_length: 16; j_call: TRBJ2-2; clone_size: NA; d_call: TRBD2; cdr3_nt: TGTGCCAGCAGTTCCCCGGCTAGCGGGAATACCGGGGAGCTGTTTTTT; cdr3_aa: CASSSPASGNTGELFF
v_call: TRBV11-2; cdr3_length: 16; j_call: TRBJ2-3; clone_size: NA; d_call: NA; cdr3_nt: TGTGCCAGCAGCTTAGATTTCAACAGTCTGGGAGATACGCAGTATTTT; cdr3_aa: CASSLDFNSLGDTQYF
v_call: TRBV7-6; cdr3_length: 18; j_call: TRBJ2-1; clone_size: NA; d_call: TRBD2; cdr3_nt: TGTGCCAGCAGCTCGGGACTAGCGGGAGGGCCCAGCTACAATGAGCAGTTCTTC; cdr3_aa: CASSSGLAGGPSYNEQFF
v_call: TRBV7-7; cdr3_length: 12; j_call: TRBJ2-5; clone_size: NA; d_call: NA; cdr3_nt: TGTGCTAGCAGCCCCACAGGGGAGACCCAGTACTTC; cdr3_aa: CASSPTGETQYF
v_call: TRBV6-1; cdr3_length: 14; j_call: TRBJ2-7; clone_size: NA; d_call: NA; cdr3_nt: TGTGCCAGCAGTGAAGCTCTGAGGAGGGGGGAGCAGTACTTC; cdr3_aa: CASSEALRRGEQYF
v_call: TRBV11-2; cdr3_length: 15; j_call: TRBJ2-1; clone_size: once; d_call: NA; cdr3_nt: TGTGCCAGCAGTTATACACTAGGAGCTAACAATGAGCAGTTCTTC; cdr3_aa: CASSYTLGANNEQFF
v_call: TRBV19; cdr3_length: 13; j_call: TRBJ1-5; clone_size: once; d_call: NA; cdr3_nt: TGTGCCAGTAGTATAATGTGGGGTGAGCCCCAGCATTTT; cdr3_aa: CASSIMWGEPQHF
v_call: TRBV11-3; cdr3_length: 14; j_call: TRBJ2-1; clone_size: NA; d_call: TRBD1; cdr3_nt: TGTGCCAGCAGCTTGGGGACAGGGAAGCGAGAGCAGTTCTTC; cdr3_aa: CASSLGTGKREQFF
v_call: TRBV19; cdr3_length: 16; j_call: TRBJ2-2; clone_size: NA; d_call: TRBD1; cdr3_nt: TGTGCCAGTAGTATCCCCCACGGGACAGGGCCCGGGGAGCTGTTTTTT; cdr3_aa: CASSIPHGTGPGELFF